These T cell receptor beta chains were read from a single sample in a study of blood T cells in healthy people across ages. Each CDR3 protein gets one entry after TCRdb re-called the 5' RACE reads with MiXCR. This sample carries around 1,700,000 distinct CDR3 sequences, 28% of them seen once, and the ten largest clones take about 7.7%. Sequencing used blood. The source is a woman aged 25 to 39 in good health. Both conserved end residues are part of each CDR3. The order of the fields is V gene, clone size, J gene, D gene, CDR3 DNA, CDR3 protein. A D gene is named only where the DNA matches it firmly. Only some rows state a clone size, as once, few, many or a class for expanded clones.

TRBV7-6	few	TRBJ1-4	NA	TGTGCCAGCAGCAGAAGAGGTGCAACTAATGAAAAACTGTTTTTT	CASSRRGATNEKLFF
TRBV14	NA	TRBJ1-2	NA	TGTGCCAGCAGCTATCAAATCAACGGGGAGGGCTACACCTTC	CASSYQINGEGYTF
TRBV6-6	few	TRBJ2-7	NA	TGTGCCAGCAGTGCCGCCGGGACCGAAGCCTACGAGCAGTACTTC	CASSAAGTEAYEQYF
TRBV7-9	NA	TRBJ1-1	TRBD1	TGTGCCAGCAGCATCACAGGGGGCAACACTGAAGCTTTCTTT	CASSITGGNTEAFF
TRBV5-1	NA	TRBJ2-1	NA	TGCGCCAGCAGCTTGGCCTCTGTGGGATTTATAAATGAGCAGTTCTTC	CASSLASVGFINEQFF
TRBV6-5	NA	TRBJ1-2	TRBD1	TGTGCCAGCAGTTACGCGACAGGGGTCCGCTATGGCTACACCTTC	CASSYATGVRYGYTF
TRBV28	few	TRBJ1-2	TRBD1	TGTGCCATCAAACAGGGGACTAACTATGGCTACACCTTC	CAIKQGTNYGYTF
TRBV2	NA	TRBJ1-1	NA	TGTGCCAGCAGTGTGGGTGTGCAGGCTTTCTTT	CASSVGVQAFF
TRBV3-1	NA	TRBJ2-1	NA	TGTGCCAGCAGCCAAGATGCCGGGACTCACAATGAGCAGTTCTTC	CASSQDAGTHNEQFF
TRBV7-2	once	TRBJ2-7	NA	TGTGCCAGCAGCACTACCTTCAGCGGAGACGAGCAGTACTTC	CASSTTFSGDEQYF
TRBV15	NA	TRBJ1-5	NA	TGTGCCACCAGCAGAGATTATGAGCCCCAGCATTTT	CATSRDYEPQHF
TRBV15	NA	TRBJ2-1	NA	TGTGCCACCAGCAGAGAGGGAGGCATCTCCTACGAGCAGTTCTTC	CATSREGGISYEQFF
TRBV5-6	NA	TRBJ2-6	NA	TGTGCCAGCAGCTCAACTCCGGGACAAGCCCCTTCTGGGGCCAACGTCCTGACTTTC	CASSSTPGQAPSGANVLTF
TRBV7-2	NA	TRBJ2-7	NA	TGTGCCAGCAGCTTAGAAGTAGGTAACCTGGGCAGCTCCTACGAGCAGTACTTC	CASSLEVGNLGSSYEQYF
TRBV20-1	NA	TRBJ1-2	TRBD1	TGCAGTGCGTCCTCCTCCGGGACAGGGATTGGCTACACCTTC	CSASSSGTGIGYTF
TRBV7-9	few	TRBJ2-1	NA	TGTGCCAGCAGCTTTGGTCAAGCGAATGAGCAGTTCTTC	CASSFGQANEQFF
TRBV30	NA	TRBJ2-5	TRBD2	TGTGCCTGGAGTGGAGCGGGGGGCAACCAAGAGACCCAGTACTTC	CAWSGAGGNQETQYF
TRBV28	NA	TRBJ1-5	NA	TGTGCCAGCAGTTTGTTCAGTTCTGGGGGGAGCAATCAGCCCCAGCATTTT	CASSLFSSGGSNQPQHF
TRBV2	NA	TRBJ2-1	NA	TGTGCCAGCAGTGAACTTGTCAGGGAAGGTGAGCAGTTCTTC	CASSELVREGEQFF
TRBV6-1	NA	TRBJ1-1	TRBD1	TGTGTCAGCAGTGACCACCGGGACAGGGGTGTCGCTGAAGCTTTCTTT	CVSSDHRDRGVAEAFF
TRBV12-3/TRBV12-4	NA	TRBJ1-5	TRBD1	TGTGCCAGCAGCCTTCCAGGGGGCGCGGGCCAGCCCCAGCATTTT	CASSLPGGAGQPQHF
TRBV24-1	NA	TRBJ2-5	NA	TGTGCCACCAGTGCGACGAATAACCAAGAGACCCAGTACTTC	CATSATNNQETQYF
TRBV2	NA	TRBJ2-5	TRBD2	TGTGCCAGCAGTGAGACTAGCGGGGAGGAGACCCAGTACTTC	CASSETSGEETQYF
TRBV7-2	few	TRBJ1-1	NA	TGTGCCAGCAGCGGGGGAACAGGACGGGGCAACACTGAAGCTTTCTTT	CASSGGTGRGNTEAFF
TRBV11-2	NA	TRBJ2-5	TRBD2	TGTGCCGGCAGCTTAGACCGCGGGACTAGCGGGAGGAAGACCCAGTACTTC	CAGSLDRGTSGRKTQYF
TRBV20-1	many	TRBJ2-5	TRBD2	TGCAGTGCTAGACCGAGCGGGAGCCCCCCGGAGACCCAGTACTTC	CSARPSGSPPETQYF
TRBV29-1	NA	TRBJ2-3	TRBD1	TGCAGCGTAGGACAGGGGTATTTGACGCAGTATTTT	CSVGQGYLTQYF
TRBV11-2	NA	TRBJ2-3	TRBD2	TGTGCCAGCAGCTTCCGGGGAGCGGGGGGGCTCACAGATACGCAGTATTTT	CASSFRGAGGLTDTQYF
TRBV7-2	many	TRBJ1-4	NA	TGTGCCAGCAGCGAGCACAGAGGCCCTAATGAAAAACTGTTTTTT	CASSEHRGPNEKLFF
TRBV6-2/TRBV6-3	many	TRBJ1-5	NA	TGTGCCAGCAGTTACCTGAATAGCAATCAGCCCCAGCATTTT	CASSYLNSNQPQHF
TRBV7-2	NA	TRBJ1-1	NA	TGTGCCAGCAGCTTAGAGGGCGGGAGGGCAGCTTTCTTT	CASSLEGGRAAFF
TRBV9	NA	TRBJ2-1	TRBD2	TGTGCCAGCAGCGTAACCGGGACTAGTGGGGAGCAGTTCTTC	CASSVTGTSGEQFF
TRBV7-2	NA	TRBJ1-2	NA	TGTGCCAGCAGCGGGGAAGGCCCGGGGAACTATGGCTACACCTTC	CASSGEGPGNYGYTF
TRBV7-9	NA	TRBJ2-3	NA	TGTGCCAGCAGACAGGAGGGGGCCCAGCGGGGGTCGGCAGACACGCAGTATTTT	CASRQEGAQRGSADTQYF
TRBV7-3	NA	TRBJ1-2	TRBD1	TGTACCAGCAGCCTCGCGGGACAGGGAGACTACACCTTC	CTSSLAGQGDYTF
TRBV7-9	NA	TRBJ1-2	TRBD1	TGTGCCAGCAGCTTAGTAACAGGGGGGACTAACTATGGCTACACCTTC	CASSLVTGGTNYGYTF
TRBV15	few	TRBJ1-5	NA	TGTGCCACCTCCGGGACCCTGGGACAGCCCCAGCATTTT	CATSGTLGQPQHF
TRBV6-6	NA	TRBJ1-1	TRBD1	TGTGCCAGCAGCTACCCGGGACAGGGGAACACTGAAGCTTTCTTT	CASSYPGQGNTEAFF